This TCR beta chain stems from a study of T cell repertoires in cytomegalovirus infection. Overall study: An indication of both CMV infection and matching HLA type came from public TCR beta signatures.

Per the germline V gene, CDR1 is MDHEN and CDR2 is SYDVKM. V lost 3 bases and J 5 bases, leaving 10 bases between the germline ends. CDR3 length equals 14 residues. Findings of the study overall: Cumulative public TCR beta family frequency identified CMV carriers with the relevant HLA. The ex vivo response was dominated by HLA-C-restricted CMV-specific TCR beta clonotypes.

As to this clonotype: Its antigen is still unknown.

From the reads, TCRdb called clonotypes with MiXCR, one entry per CDR3 protein. This table has over 250,000 distinct CDR3 sequences, under 30% appearing once. This clonotype was sampled from a human donor in good health (CMV status not recorded). Some clones in this sample may be carry-over from other donors' samples. This sequence joins TRBV28 and TRBJ2-2, with D possibly being TRBD1 or TRBD2 (5 bases each). What was sequenced was PBMCs. The CDR3 nucleotides read TGTGCCAGCAGTTTTTTTGGGGGAACCGGGGAGCTGTTTTTT. Protein sequence: CASSFFGGTGELFF.